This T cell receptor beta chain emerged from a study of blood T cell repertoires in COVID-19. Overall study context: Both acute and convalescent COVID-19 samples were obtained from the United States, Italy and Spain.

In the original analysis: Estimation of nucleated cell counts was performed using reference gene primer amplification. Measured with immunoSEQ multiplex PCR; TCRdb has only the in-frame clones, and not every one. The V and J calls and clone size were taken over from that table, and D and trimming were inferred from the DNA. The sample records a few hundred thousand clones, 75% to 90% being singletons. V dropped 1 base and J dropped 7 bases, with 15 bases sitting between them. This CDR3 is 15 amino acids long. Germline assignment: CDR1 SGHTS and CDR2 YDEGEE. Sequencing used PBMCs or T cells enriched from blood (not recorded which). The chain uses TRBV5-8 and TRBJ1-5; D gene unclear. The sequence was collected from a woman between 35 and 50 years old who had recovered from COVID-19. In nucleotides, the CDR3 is TGTGCCAGCAGCTTGTCCGTAGCGAGCTTCCAGCCCCAGCATTTT. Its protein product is CASSLSVASFQPQHF.